The 13 T cell receptor beta chains below all came from one sample that was sequenced in a study of OX40 agonist ivuxolimab in advanced cancers. Only in-frame clones appear in the TCRdb table, and some are missing; sequencing was by immunoSEQ multiplex PCR. Among tens of thousands of clones listed, roughly nine tenths were seen once. The sequencing used CD4+ or CD8+ T cells sorted from blood, collected in a trial of the OX40 agonist ivuxolimab. The source of these receptors is an adult with an advanced solid tumor such as melanoma, head and neck, liver or kidney cancer.

The chain combines TRBV2 with TRBJ2-2; D remains ambiguous. There are 11 residues in the CDR3. Trimming shortened V by 6 bases and J by 8 bases, and 7 bases separated the two germline ends. CDR1 and CDR2 (germline): SNHLY, FYNNEI. The CDR3 region has the DNA TGTGCCAGCAGCGCAGCGGGGGAGCTGTTTTTT. Amino acid sequence: CASSAAGELFF.

The chain employs TRBV11-2 and TRBJ2-7; 7 positions match TRBD1. Unmatched junction bases numbered 7, after V lost 5 bases and J lost 3 bases. The CDR3 is 14 amino acids. Germline CDR1 and CDR2: SGHAT and FQNNGV. CDR3 in amino acids: CASSGQGQRYEQYF. The DNA of the CDR3 is TGTGCCAGCAGCGGCCAGGGACAGCGCTACGAGCAGTACTTC.

V is TRBV27 and J is TRBJ2-7, with D unresolved. V shed 5 bases and J shed 4 bases, with 15 bases lying between them. This CDR3 comprises 14 residues. Germline assignment: CDR1 MNHEY and CDR2 SMNVEV (reference sequence). CDR3: CASSTSRWGYEQYF. DNA of the CDR3: TGTGCCAGCAGTACCTCTCGGTGGGGTTACGAGCAGTACTTC.

V gene TRBV4-1 combines with J gene TRBJ2-7, with D possibly being TRBD1 (5 bases). Germline values: CDR1 MGHRA, CDR2 YSYEKL. The CDR3 totals 15 residues. Trimming took 0 bases from V and 1 from J, leaving 10 bases between them. The CDR3 sequence: CASSQDSQGSYEQYF. CDR3 nucleotides: TGCGCCAGCAGCCAAGATTCCCAGGGATCCTACGAGCAGTACTTC.

The CDR3 reads CAWSDTSVSAEQYF. The CDR3 DNA reads as TGTGCCTGGAGTGATACTAGCGTAAGCGCCGAGCAGTACTTC. This rearrangement joins TRBV30 to TRBJ2-7, with 7 bases lining up with TRBD2. The V gene end was trimmed by 1 base and the J gene end by 6 bases; junction bases not matched to a gene: 9. This CDR3 has 14 amino acids. Germline V gene data show CDR1 as GTSNPN and CDR2 as SVGIG (reference sequence).

CDR3 bases: TGTGCCAGCAGTGAGCTGGCGGCAGCCTTCTCTGGAAACACCATATATTTT. Translated: CASSELAAAFSGNTIYF. The gene calls are TRBV6-1 and TRBJ1-3; no clear D gene. From germline, CDR1 is MNHNS and CDR2 SASEGT. This CDR3 spans 17 amino acids. Trimming cost V 3 bases and J 0 bases, with 15 bases left between them.

V usage is TRBV10-1 and J usage is TRBJ2-3; possibly TRBD2 for D (6 bases). This CDR3 is built from 15 residues. CDR1 and CDR2 from the germline V gene are WNHNN and SYGVQD (reference sequence). Deletions cut 3 bases from V and 6 bases from J, with 16 bases between. Written as DNA, the CDR3 is TGCGCCAGCAGTGATTCGGGGCCGGGACTGGATACGCAGTATTTT. This encodes CASSDSGPGLDTQYF.

V is TRBV5-1 and J is TRBJ2-7; 11 bases fit TRBD1. With V trimmed by 4 bases and J by 3 bases, 6 bases remained unmatched. This CDR3 comprises 15 residues. Germline CDR1 SGHRS, CDR2 YFSETQ. CDR3 region: CASSPGTGGLYEQYF. Written as DNA, the CDR3 is TGCGCCAGCAGCCCCGGGACAGGGGGACTCTACGAGCAGTACTTC.

The chain is built from TRBV5-8 and TRBJ2-1, with D perhaps matching TRBD2 (6 bases). Trimming left V 0 bases short and J 4 bases short, with 14 bases between. The germline gives CDR1 SGHTS, CDR2 YDEGEE. The CDR3 sequence is 16 residues long. CDR3 DNA: TGTGCCAGCAGCTTGGTTTGGACTATGTCTTACAATGAGCAGTTCTTC. This sequence encodes CASSLVWTMSYNEQFF.

The V and J genes are TRBV5-4 and TRBJ2-3; tentative D call: TRBD1 (6 bases). The germline V gene has CDR1 SGHNT and CDR2 YYREEE (reference sequence). The CDR3 is made up of 13 amino acids. Trimming cost V 4 bases and J 3 bases, with 9 bases left between them. The CDR3 loop reads CASSGTGTDTQYF. In DNA, the CDR3 is TGTGCCAGCAGCGGTACAGGGACAGATACGCAGTATTTT. Full variable domain (remainder filled in from reference TRBV5-4 and TRBJ2-3): ETGVTQSPTHLIKTRGQQVTLRCSSQSGHNTVSWYQQALGQGPQFIFQYYREEENGRGNFPPRFSGLQFPNYSSELNVNALELDDSALYLCASSGTGTDTQYFGPGTRLTVL.

This rearrangement joins TRBV5-8 to TRBJ1-2; TRBD1 matches at 7 bases. The CDR3 consists of 14 residues. Germline V gene lookup returns CDR1 SGHTS and CDR2 YDEGEE. The V and J ends lost 2 bases and 2 bases, in that order; junction bases with no gene match: 3. The CDR3 protein is CASSLRDRNYGYTF. The DNA of the CDR3 is TGTGCCAGCAGCTTAAGGGACAGAAACTATGGCTACACCTTC.

The chain carries TRBV27 and TRBJ2-1; 10 bases fit TRBD2. This CDR3 spans 16 amino acids. Per the germline V gene, CDR1 is MNHEY and CDR2 is SMNVEV (reference sequence). V lost 4 bases and J lost 4; bases outside the gene matches: 7. DNA for the CDR3: TGTGCCAGCAGTTCCCAGACTAGCGGGTTATACAATGAGCAGTTCTTC. This translates into CASSSQTSGLYNEQFF.

This clone was observed a single time. The chain recombines TRBV11-2 with TRBJ1-5; D unresolved. The CDR3 extends over 13 amino acids. Trimming took off 5 bases at V and 6 bases at J, with 11 bases between the two ends. In germline, CDR1 is SGHAT, CDR2 FQNNGV. The CDR3 sequence: CASSRGVSQPQHF. The CDR3 coding sequence is TGTGCCAGCAGCCGCGGGGTCTCTCAGCCCCAGCATTTT.